Below, 11 T cell receptor beta chains from the same sample are listed, as sequenced in a study of response to subunit inactivated influenza vaccine. TCRdb redid the calling of the RT-PCR reads with MiXCR, one entry per CDR3 protein. The table includes over 450,000 distinct CDR3 sequences, 10% to 15% detected once. Source: PBMCs from blood, taken roughly 47 days after vaccination. These receptors were collected from a man aged 45-65 years who received an inactivated influenza vaccine.

This rearrangement joins TRBV5-1 to TRBJ2-3, with TRBD2 matching 10 bases. The germline V gene has CDR1 SGHRS and CDR2 YFSETQ. The length of the CDR3 is 17 residues. Germline trimming cut 4 bases from V and 3 bases from J; bases unmatched to any gene: 11. CDR3 in amino acids: CASSTGTSEIGTDTQYF. The DNA for the CDR3 is TGCGCCAGCAGCACAGGGACTAGCGAGATTGGTACAGATACGCAGTATTTT. The complete variable domain, with remaining parts taken from reference TRBV5-1 and TRBJ2-3, reads KAGVTQTPRYLIKTRGQQVTLSCSPISGHRSVSWYQQTPGQGLQFLFEYFSETQRNKGNFPGRFSGRQFSNSRSEMNVSTLELGDSALYLCASSTGTSEIGTDTQYFGPGTRLTVL.

This chain uses TRBV7-9 with TRBJ1-1; the D is unclear. Trimming stripped 5 bases from V and 0 bases from J, with 13 bases between. Germline CDR1 SEHNR, CDR2 FQNEAQ (reference sequence). The CDR3 is made up of 15 amino acids. Here the CDR3 reads CASSIGSSMNTEAFF. CDR3 bases: TGTGCCAGCAGCATCGGGAGCTCCATGAACACTGAAGCTTTCTTT.

The chain is built from TRBV20-1 and TRBJ2-2; D gene ambiguous. Germline CDR1 DFQATT, CDR2 SNEGSKA (reference sequence). Trimming removed 4 bases from V and 3 bases from J, with 12 bases in between. This CDR3 has 14 residues. CDR3 amino acids: CSAKLGRYTGELFF. Written as DNA, the CDR3 is TGCAGTGCTAAGCTCGGACGGTACACCGGGGAGCTGTTTTTT.

This clonotype has only a few counts. This chain uses TRBV12-3 or TRBV12-4 with TRBJ2-3; D is undetermined. Trimming stripped 9 bases from V and 1 base from J, with 8 bases between. CDR3 length: 12 amino acids. The CDR3 reads CASRFGTDTQYF. CDR3 in DNA: TGTGCCAGTCGTTTTGGCACAGATACGCAGTATTTT.

This clonotype was seen more than once but under ten times. The V and J genes are TRBV19 and TRBJ2-7; D not certain. V dropped 3 bases and J dropped 2 bases, with 8 bases sitting between them. The CDR3 totals 13 residues. CDR1 LNHDA and CDR2 SQIVND come from the germline V gene (reference sequence). CDR3 nucleotides: TGTGCCAGTAGTATTAGCAGCCCCTACGAGCAGTACTTC. Amino acids: CASSISSPYEQYF.

This clonotype showed up just a few times. The J gene is TRBJ2-1, the V gene TRBV5-5; 8 positions match TRBD2. CDR1 and CDR2 from the germline V gene are SGHKS and YYEKEE (reference sequence). The trim removed 4 bases at V and 2 bases at J, leaving 5 bases unmatched. The CDR3 extends over 15 amino acids. In DNA form, the CDR3 reads TGTGCCAGCAGCGGTGGTAGCGGGGCCTACAATGAGCAGTTCTTC. Translated: CASSGGSGAYNEQFF. The whole variable domain, filled in from reference TRBV5-5 and TRBJ2-1, reads DAGVTQSPTHLIKTRGQQVTLRCSPISGHKSVSWYQQVLGQGPQFIFQYYEKEERGRGNFPDRFSARQFPNYSSELNVNALLLGDSALYLCASSGGSGAYNEQFFGPGTRLTVL.

This clonotype was seen a few times. The V and J genes are TRBV7-6 and TRBJ2-3; maybe TRBD2 (6 bases). In germline, CDR1 is SGHVS, CDR2 FNYEAQ. The CDR3 sequence is 15 residues long. Trimming stripped 5 bases from V and 2 bases from J, with 14 bases between. In nucleotides, the CDR3 is TGTGCCAGCAGCCCGGGACTTTACACCACAGATACGCAGTATTTT. It translates to CASSPGLYTTDTQYF.

This clonotype was seen a handful of times. The chain couples TRBV7-2 to TRBJ2-2; 9 bases fit TRBD2. The length of the CDR3 is 16 residues. V shed 2 bases and J 0 bases; nucleotides not matched to a gene: 1. The V gene's germline CDR1 is SGHTA and CDR2 FQGNSA. The CDR3 nucleotides read TGTGCCAGCAGCTTACGACTAGCGGCGAACACCGGGGAGCTGTTTTTT. It is translated as CASSLRLAANTGELFF.

This clonotype was observed a handful of times. The chain uses TRBV12-3 or TRBV12-4 and TRBJ1-6; D call uncertain. With 3 bases removed from V and 7 bases from J, the gap between germline ends came to 10 bases. The CDR3 is 14 residues long. The CDR3 region is CASSFEAVNSPLHF. CDR3 nucleotides: TGTGCCAGCAGTTTCGAGGCGGTCAATTCACCCCTCCACTTT.

This clonotype came up a few times. J is TRBJ2-5 and V is TRBV6-1; 13 bases map to TRBD2. CDR3 length: 14 amino acids. Losses at the gene ends were 9 bases for V and 2 bases for J; bases not matched to a gene: 3. Germline V gives CDR1 MNHNS, CDR2 SASEGT. CDR3 DNA: TGTGCCAGTTGGACTAGCGGGAGTCAAGAGACCCAGTACTTC. It is translated as CASWTSGSQETQYF.

This clonotype has more than one count but fewer than ten. V gene TRBV6-5 combines with J gene TRBJ2-1, with D tentatively TRBD2 (6 bases). Germline V gene lookup returns CDR1 MNHEY and CDR2 SVGAGI. Trimming removed 3 bases from V and 6 bases from J, with 12 bases in between. The CDR3 covers 14 residues. The CDR3 DNA follows: TGTGCCAGCAGTTATCACCGGGACTTCAATGAGCAGTTCTTC. It yields the protein CASSYHRDFNEQFF.